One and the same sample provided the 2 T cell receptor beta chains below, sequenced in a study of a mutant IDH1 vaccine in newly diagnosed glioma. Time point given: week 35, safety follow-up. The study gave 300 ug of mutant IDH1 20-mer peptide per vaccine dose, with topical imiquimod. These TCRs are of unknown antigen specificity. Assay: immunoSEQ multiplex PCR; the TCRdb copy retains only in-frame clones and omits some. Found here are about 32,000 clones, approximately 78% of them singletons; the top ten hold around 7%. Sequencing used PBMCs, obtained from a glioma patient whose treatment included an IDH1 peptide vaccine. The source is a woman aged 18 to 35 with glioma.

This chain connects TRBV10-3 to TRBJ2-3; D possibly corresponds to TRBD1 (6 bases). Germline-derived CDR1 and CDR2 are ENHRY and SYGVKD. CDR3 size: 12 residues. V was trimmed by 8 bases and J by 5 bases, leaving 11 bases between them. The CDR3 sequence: CAIVAGVDTQYF. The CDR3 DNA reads TGTGCCATCGTCGCAGGGGTAGATACGCAGTATTTT.

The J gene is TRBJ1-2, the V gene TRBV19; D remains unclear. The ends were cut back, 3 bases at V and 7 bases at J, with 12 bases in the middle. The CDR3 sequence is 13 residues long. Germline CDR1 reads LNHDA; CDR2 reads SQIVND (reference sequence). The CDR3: CASSIEARRGYTF. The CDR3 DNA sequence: TGTGCCAGTAGTATTGAAGCTCGACGTGGCTACACCTTC.